This T cell receptor (beta chain) was sequenced during a study of shared clonotypes between healthy human individuals. Study-wide points: The low donor count limited represented genetic and exposure-history diversity. Some clonotypes were shared by all four sorted-subset donors, while others were not shared. The non-shared ones had lower generation probabilities than the shared ones.

Clones were sequenced by immunoSEQ multiplex PCR, and TCRdb holds only the in-frame ones, with some missing. The profile shows some 2,500,000 clones, 90% to 95% of them singletons. The CDR3 contains 14 residues. V was clipped by 3 bases and J by 6 bases; unmatched bases: 9. Germline V gene data show CDR1 as SGHRS and CDR2 as YFSETQ. Concerning this clone itself: Its antigen is not identified.

The rearrangement joins TRBV5-1 to TRBJ2-7; TRBD2 matches 7 bases. The sample comprised naive CD4+ T cells from PBMCs. The subset here: CD45RA+ positively selected. This clonotype originated in a man younger than 35 in good health. Some clones in this sample may be carry-over from other donors' samples. CDR3: CASSWEGSSPEQYF. Written as DNA, the CDR3 is TGCGCCAGCAGCTGGGAGGGATCCTCACCCGAGCAGTACTTC. Supplemented by reference TRBV5-1 and TRBJ2-7, the full variable domain reads KAGVTQTPRYLIKTRGQQVTLSCSPISGHRSVSWYQQTPGQGLQFLFEYFSETQRNKGNFPGRFSGRQFSNSRSEMNVSTLELGDSALYLCASSWEGSSPEQYFGPGTRLTVT.